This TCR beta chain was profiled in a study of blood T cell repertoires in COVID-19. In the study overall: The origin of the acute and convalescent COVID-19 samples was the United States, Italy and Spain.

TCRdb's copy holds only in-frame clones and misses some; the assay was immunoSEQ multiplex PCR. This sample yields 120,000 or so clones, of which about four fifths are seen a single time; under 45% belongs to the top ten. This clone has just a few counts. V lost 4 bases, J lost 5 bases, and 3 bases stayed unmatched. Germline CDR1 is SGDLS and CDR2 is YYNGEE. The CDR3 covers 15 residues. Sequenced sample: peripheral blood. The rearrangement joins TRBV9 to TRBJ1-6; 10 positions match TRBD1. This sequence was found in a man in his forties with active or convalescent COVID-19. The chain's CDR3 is CASSRQGADNSPLHF. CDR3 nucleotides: TGTGCCAGCAGCAGACAGGGGGCAGATAATTCACCCCTCCACTTT. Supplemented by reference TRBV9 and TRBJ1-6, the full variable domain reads DSGVTQTPKHLITATGQRVTLRCSPRSGDLSVYWYQQSLDQGLQFLIQYYNGEERAKGNILERFSAQQFPDLHSELNLSSLELGDSALYFCASSRQGADNSPLHFGNGTRLTVT.